The 10 T cell receptor beta chains below come from one sample, sequenced in a study of blood T cell repertoires in COVID-19. Produced via immunoSEQ multiplex PCR; TCRdb's table is partial and in-frame only. Of under 150,000 clones listed, around 85% were seen once; the top ten hold roughly 4.5%. Sequencing used peripheral blood. The receptors here all came from a human donor in a cohort sampled during active COVID-19.

The gene calls are TRBV5-6 and TRBJ1-2, with D possibly being TRBD1 (6 bases). Deletions cut 0 bases from V and 4 bases from J, with 13 bases between. CDR3 size: 15 residues. From germline, CDR1 is SGHDT and CDR2 YYEEEE. The CDR3 DNA is TGTGCCAGCAGCTTGGCCCAGGGGTTCGGCTATGGCTACACCTTC. Translated, it gives CASSLAQGFGYGYTF.

The DNA for the CDR3 is TGTGCCAGCAGCGCCGGGACGTTAGGGGGACGCACTGAAGCTTTCTTT. It yields the protein CASSAGTLGGRTEAFF. The rearrangement links TRBV9 to TRBJ1-1, with a possible D match to TRBD1 (6 bases). The V gene lost 3 bases and the J gene lost 4 bases, with 19 bases spanning the gap. Germline V gives CDR1 SGDLS, CDR2 YYNGEE. CDR3 size: 16 residues.

This clone was detected once. The genes are TRBV5-1 and TRBJ2-1; TRBD2 aligns across 9 bases. Losses at the gene ends were 5 bases for V and 2 bases for J; bases not matched to a gene: 5. CDR3 length: 15 amino acids. Germline V CDR1 and CDR2: SGHRS, YFSETQ. The DNA of the CDR3 is TGCGCCAGCAGTTTAGCGGGGGAAACCTACAATGAGCAGTTCTTC. This sequence encodes CASSLAGETYNEQFF. Variable domain in full (rest from reference TRBV5-1 and TRBJ2-1): KAGVTQTPRYLIKTRGQQVTLSCSPISGHRSVSWYQQTPGQGLQFLFEYFSETQRNKGNFPGRFSGRQFSNSRSEMNVSTLELGDSALYLCASSLAGETYNEQFFGPGTRLTVL.

The chain joins TRBV7-9 to TRBJ2-5; 7 nucleotides match TRBD1. The CDR3 totals 15 residues. J gave up 3 bases and V 0 bases, and 4 bases lay outside the gene matches. Per the germline V gene, CDR1 is SEHNR and CDR2 is FQNEAQ (reference sequence). The CDR3 DNA reads as TGTGCCAGCAGCTTAGCTATCGGGACAGAAGAGACCCAGTACTTC. Translating it yields CASSLAIGTEETQYF.

The chain uses TRBV5-1 and TRBJ2-3, with TRBD1 matching 9 bases. Germline lookup yields CDR1 SGHRS and CDR2 YFSETQ. The CDR3 has 16 amino acids. After removal of 0 bases from V and 3 bases from J, the junction contained 5 bases not matched to a gene. CDR3 sequence reads: CASSLASGQGTDTQYF. The DNA of the CDR3 is TGCGCCAGCAGCTTGGCCTCGGGACAGGGAACAGATACGCAGTATTTT.

This chain joins TRBV9 and TRBJ2-1; 7 positions agree with TRBD2. Germline-derived CDR1 and CDR2 are SGDLS and YYNGEE. J gave up 8 bases and V 0 bases, and 14 bases lay outside the gene matches. The length of the CDR3 is 17 residues. The CDR3 here is CASSVGLGKRGVDEQFF. The CDR3 coding sequence is TGTGCCAGCAGCGTAGGGTTGGGCAAGCGGGGAGTTGATGAGCAGTTCTTC.

This chain connects TRBV27 to TRBJ1-1; no clear D gene. V dropped 9 bases and J dropped 3 bases, with 14 bases sitting between them. The CDR3 consists of 13 residues. CDR1 is MNHEY, CDR2 SMNVEV, per germline (reference sequence). CDR3 amino acids: CASYTVTHTEAFF. The CDR3 DNA reads TGTGCCAGTTACACCGTAACACACACTGAAGCTTTCTTT.

J is TRBJ2-7 and V is TRBV6-6; 10 bases align to TRBD1. This CDR3 contains 14 residues. Trimming at V came to 5 bases and at J to 6 bases, leaving 7 bases not matched to a gene. The germline gives CDR1 MNHNY, CDR2 SVGAGI (reference sequence). In DNA, the CDR3 is TGTGCCAGCAGTATCCGACAGGGGGCGCCCGAGCAGTACTTC. This translates into CASSIRQGAPEQYF.

The chain recombines TRBV4-3 with TRBJ2-3, with 7 bases matching TRBD2. The CDR3 spans 15 residues. V gave up 6 bases and J gave up 6 bases; unmatched junction bases: 12. Looked up from germline, CDR1 is LGHNA and CDR2 is YSLEER. The chain's CDR3 is CASSRGGSGGDTQYF. The CDR3 bases are TGCGCCAGCAGTCGGGGAGGGTCCGGAGGGGATACGCAGTATTTT.

V and J are TRBV7-2 and TRBJ1-4; TRBD1 agrees at 7 bases. CDR1 SGHTA and CDR2 FQGNSA come from the germline V gene. V dropped 4 bases and J dropped 4; count of bases not matched to a gene: 3. The CDR3 covers 14 residues. The CDR3 region has the DNA TGTGCCAGCAGCTCGGGACAGTTTAATGAAAAACTGTTTTTT. Translated, it gives CASSSGQFNEKLFF.